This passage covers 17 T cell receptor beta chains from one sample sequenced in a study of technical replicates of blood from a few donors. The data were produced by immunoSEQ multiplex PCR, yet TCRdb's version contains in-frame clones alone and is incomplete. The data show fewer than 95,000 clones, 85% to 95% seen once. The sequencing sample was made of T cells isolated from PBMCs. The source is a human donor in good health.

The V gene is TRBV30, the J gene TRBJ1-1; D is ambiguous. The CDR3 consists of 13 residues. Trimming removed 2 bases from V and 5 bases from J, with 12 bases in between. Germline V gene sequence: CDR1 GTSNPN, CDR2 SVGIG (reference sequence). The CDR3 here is CAWSLWSGTEAFF. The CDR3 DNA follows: TGTGCCTGGAGTCTATGGAGTGGAACTGAAGCTTTCTTT.

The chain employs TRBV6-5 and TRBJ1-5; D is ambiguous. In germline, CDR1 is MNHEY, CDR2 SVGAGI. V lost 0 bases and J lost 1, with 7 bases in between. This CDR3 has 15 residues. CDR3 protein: CASSYSWASNQPQHF. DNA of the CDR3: TGTGCCAGCAGTTACTCATGGGCCAGCAATCAGCCCCAGCATTTT.

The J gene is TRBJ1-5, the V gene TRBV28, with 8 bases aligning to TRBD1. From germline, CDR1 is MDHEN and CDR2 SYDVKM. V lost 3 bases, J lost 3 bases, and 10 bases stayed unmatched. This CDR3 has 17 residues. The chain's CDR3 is CASSLGEGTGFNQPQHF. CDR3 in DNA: TGTGCCAGCAGTTTGGGGGAAGGGACAGGCTTCAATCAGCCCCAGCATTTT.

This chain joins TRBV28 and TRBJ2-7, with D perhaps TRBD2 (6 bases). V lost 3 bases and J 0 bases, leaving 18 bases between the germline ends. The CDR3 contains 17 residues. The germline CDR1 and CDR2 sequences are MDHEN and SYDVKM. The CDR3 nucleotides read TGTGCCAGCAGTTTCCAAACAGCGGCGGGAAGCTCCTACGAGCAGTACTTC. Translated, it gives CASSFQTAAGSSYEQYF.

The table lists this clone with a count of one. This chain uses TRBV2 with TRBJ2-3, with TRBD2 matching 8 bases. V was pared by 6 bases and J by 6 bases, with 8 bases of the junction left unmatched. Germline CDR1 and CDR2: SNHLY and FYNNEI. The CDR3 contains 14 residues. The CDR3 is CASRILAGHDTQYF. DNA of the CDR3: TGTGCCAGCAGAATCCTAGCGGGTCACGATACGCAGTATTTT. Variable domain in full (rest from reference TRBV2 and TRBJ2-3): EPEVTQTPSHQVTQMGQEVILRCVPISNHLYFYWYRQILGQKVEFLVSFYNNEISEKSEIFDDQFSVERPDGSNFTLKIRSTKLEDSAMYFCASRILAGHDTQYFGPGTRLTVL.

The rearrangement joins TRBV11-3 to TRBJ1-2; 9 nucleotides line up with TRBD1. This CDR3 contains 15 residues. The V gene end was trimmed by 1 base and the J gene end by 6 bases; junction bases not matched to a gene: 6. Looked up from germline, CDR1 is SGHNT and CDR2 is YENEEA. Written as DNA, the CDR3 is TGTGCCAGCAGCTTAGGGGGACAGGGCCGGCATGGCTACACCTTC. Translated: CASSLGGQGRHGYTF.

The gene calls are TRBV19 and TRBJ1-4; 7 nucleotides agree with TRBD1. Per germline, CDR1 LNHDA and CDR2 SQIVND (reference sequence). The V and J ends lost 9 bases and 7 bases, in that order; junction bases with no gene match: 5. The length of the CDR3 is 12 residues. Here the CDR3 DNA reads TGTGCCAGCGGACAGGACTTTGAAAAACTGTTTTTT. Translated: CASGQDFEKLFF.

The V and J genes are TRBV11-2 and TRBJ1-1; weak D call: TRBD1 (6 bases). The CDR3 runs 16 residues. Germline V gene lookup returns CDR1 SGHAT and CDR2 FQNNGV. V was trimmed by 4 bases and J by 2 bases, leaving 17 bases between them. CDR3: CASSSLRGGSNTEAFF. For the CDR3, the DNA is TGTGCCAGCAGCTCCCTGAGGGGGGGCTCAAACACTGAAGCTTTCTTT.

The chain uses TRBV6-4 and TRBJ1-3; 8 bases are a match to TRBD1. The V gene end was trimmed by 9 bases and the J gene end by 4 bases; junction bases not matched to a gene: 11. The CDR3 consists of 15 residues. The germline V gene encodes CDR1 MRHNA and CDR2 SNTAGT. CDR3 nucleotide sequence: TGTGCCAGGCCAACGACAGGGGCGGACGGAAACACCATATATTTT. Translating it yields CARPTTGADGNTIYF.

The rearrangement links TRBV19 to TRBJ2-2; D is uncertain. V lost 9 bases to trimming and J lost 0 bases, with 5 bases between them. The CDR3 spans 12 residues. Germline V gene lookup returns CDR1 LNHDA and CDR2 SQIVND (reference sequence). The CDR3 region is CARRANTGELFF. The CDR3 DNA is TGTGCCAGGAGAGCGAACACCGGGGAGCTGTTTTTT.

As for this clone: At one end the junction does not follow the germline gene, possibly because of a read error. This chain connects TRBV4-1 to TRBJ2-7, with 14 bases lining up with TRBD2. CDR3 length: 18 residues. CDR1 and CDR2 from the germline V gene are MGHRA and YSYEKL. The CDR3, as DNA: TGCGCCGGCAGCCCCGCGGGACTAGCGGGAGTCCGAGGACACGAGCAGTACTTC. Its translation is CAGSPAGLAGVRGHEQYF.

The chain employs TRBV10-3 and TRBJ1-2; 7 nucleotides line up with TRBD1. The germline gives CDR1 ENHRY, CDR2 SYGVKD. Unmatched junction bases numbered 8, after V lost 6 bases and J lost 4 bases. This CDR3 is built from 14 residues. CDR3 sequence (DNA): TGTGCCATCAGCGGGACAGATCTTCCCTATGGCTACACCTTC. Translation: CAISGTDLPYGYTF.

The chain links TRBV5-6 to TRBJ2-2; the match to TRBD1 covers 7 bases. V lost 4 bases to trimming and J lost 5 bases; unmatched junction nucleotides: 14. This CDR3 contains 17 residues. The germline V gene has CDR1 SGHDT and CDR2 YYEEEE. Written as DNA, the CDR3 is TGTGCCAGCAGCAACCAGGTGGGGACAGTTCTTACCGGGGAGCTGTTTTTT. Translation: CASSNQVGTVLTGELFF.

CDR3 region: CASSPNGGLSSYEQYF. CDR3 bases: TGTGCCAGCTCACCAAACGGCGGCCTGAGCTCCTACGAGCAGTACTTC. The genes are TRBV18 and TRBJ2-7, with unresolved D. This CDR3 spans 16 amino acids. V was trimmed by 2 bases and J by 0 bases, leaving 14 bases between them. CDR1 and CDR2 (germline): KGHSH, LQKENI.

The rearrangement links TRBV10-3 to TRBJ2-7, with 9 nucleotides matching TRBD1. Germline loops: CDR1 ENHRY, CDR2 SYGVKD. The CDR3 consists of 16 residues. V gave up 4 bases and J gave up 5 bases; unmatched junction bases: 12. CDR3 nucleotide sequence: TGTGCCATCAGTGCGTCACAGGGGGCCACTGACAACGAGCAGTACTTC. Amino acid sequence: CAISASQGATDNEQYF.

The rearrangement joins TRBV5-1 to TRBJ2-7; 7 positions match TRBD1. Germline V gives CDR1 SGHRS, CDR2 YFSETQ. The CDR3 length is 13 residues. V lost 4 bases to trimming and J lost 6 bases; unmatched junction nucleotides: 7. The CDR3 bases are TGCGCCAGCAGCACCCAGACAGGGCCCGAGCAGTACTTC. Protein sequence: CASSTQTGPEQYF.

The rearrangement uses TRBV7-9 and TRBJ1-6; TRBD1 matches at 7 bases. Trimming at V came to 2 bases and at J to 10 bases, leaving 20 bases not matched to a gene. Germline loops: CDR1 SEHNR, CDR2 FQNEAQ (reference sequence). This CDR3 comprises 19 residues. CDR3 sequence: CASSLFHRGATRSWSPLHF. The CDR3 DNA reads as TGTGCCAGCAGCTTATTCCACAGGGGTGCAACGCGGTCTTGGTCACCCCTCCACTTT.